A selection of T cell receptor beta chains follows, all from one sample in a study of early T cells in non-severe SARS-CoV-2 infection. TCRdb processed the 5' RACE reads anew with MiXCR; each CDR3 protein has one entry. The table lists roughly 110,000 distinct CDR3 sequences, 11% of them singletons. The source material was whole blood. These receptor sequences come from an adult who was a healthcare worker with PCR-confirmed SARS-CoV-2 infection or an uninfected control (not recorded which). The CDR3 runs from the conserved cysteine through the conserved F or W. The order of the fields is clone size, D gene, J gene, V gene, CDR3 DNA, CDR3 protein. A D gene is named only where the DNA matches it firmly. Size values are once, few and many counts, or a class for expanded clones, and some rows have none.

abundance: NA; d_gene: TRBD1; j_gene: TRBJ2-1; v_gene: TRBV2; CDR3nt: TGTGCCAGCAGCCCAGGGGGCTTTACCTACAATGAGCAGTTCTTC; CDR3aa: CASSPGGFTYNEQFF
abundance: many; d_gene: NA; j_gene: TRBJ1-5; v_gene: TRBV12-3/TRBV12-4; CDR3nt: TGTGCCAGCAGCCACGGGGGGGGTCAGCCCCAGCATTTT; CDR3aa: CASSHGGGQPQHF
abundance: few; d_gene: NA; j_gene: TRBJ2-5; v_gene: TRBV11-2; CDR3nt: TGTGCCAGCAGCTTAGTAGTGGGGGCAGCCCAAGAGACCCAGTACTTC; CDR3aa: CASSLVVGAAQETQYF
abundance: few; d_gene: NA; j_gene: TRBJ2-7; v_gene: TRBV20-1; CDR3nt: TGCAGTGCTAGATTATCGGGGAAGGCTAGCTACGAGCAGTACTTC; CDR3aa: CSARLSGKASYEQYF
abundance: NA; d_gene: NA; j_gene: TRBJ2-3; v_gene: TRBV20-1; CDR3nt: TGCAGTGCTAGTTCCGGGAGAACAGATACGCAGTATTTT; CDR3aa: CSASSGRTDTQYF
abundance: NA; d_gene: NA; j_gene: TRBJ2-3; v_gene: TRBV7-3; CDR3nt: TGTGCCAGCAGCCCATTATCACGTGATACGCAGTATTTT; CDR3aa: CASSPLSRDTQYF
abundance: NA; d_gene: TRBD1; j_gene: TRBJ1-3; v_gene: TRBV7-9; CDR3nt: TGTGCCAGCAGCCCGGACAGGGACACCATATATTTT; CDR3aa: CASSPDRDTIYF
abundance: NA; d_gene: NA; j_gene: TRBJ2-3; v_gene: TRBV20-1; CDR3nt: TGCAGTGCTCCCACCGACAGGCGGGCAGATACGCAGTATTTT; CDR3aa: CSAPTDRRADTQYF
abundance: few; d_gene: NA; j_gene: TRBJ1-2; v_gene: TRBV28; CDR3nt: TGTGCCAGCAGTTTATTCGACTATGGCTACACCTTC; CDR3aa: CASSLFDYGYTF
abundance: NA; d_gene: NA; j_gene: TRBJ1-1; v_gene: TRBV20-1; CDR3nt: TGCAAGACGGGCACTGAAGCTTTCTTT; CDR3aa: CKTGTEAFF